Below, 16 T cell receptor beta chains from the same sample are listed, as sequenced in a study of beta chain features in type 1 diabetes. The study reverse transcribed the entire isolated RNA, so it sequenced expressed TCRB transcripts. Clones were read by immunoSEQ multiplex PCR, and TCRdb kept only the in-frame ones, dropping some. The sample yields 250,000 or so clones, roughly 20% seen once. Study conclusions and caveats: Shortening that was moderate but significant affected the TCRB CDR3s of Type 1 diabetes patients in all four CD4+ subsets.

Their antigens are not known. The sample taken for sequencing was naive CD4+ T cells from blood. These receptor sequences come from a woman aged 40 to 50 with type 1 diabetes.

The rearrangement uses TRBV20-1 and TRBJ2-5, with D possibly being TRBD2 (5 bases). Germline CDR1 reads DFQATT; CDR2 reads SNEGSKA (reference sequence). The CDR3 contains 11 residues. The ends were cut back, 2 bases at V and 11 bases at J, with 12 bases in the middle. CDR3 nucleotides: TGCAGTGCTAGATCGGGAATTAAGCAGTACTTC. As protein: CSARSGIKQYF.

This clone was found a few times. The CDR3: CASSPSSTDMNTEAFF. The DNA of the CDR3 is TGTGCCAGCAGCCCCTCTTCGACGGACATGAACACTGAAGCTTTCTTT. This chain links TRBV7-9 with TRBJ1-1, with a weak D call TRBD1 (5 bases). The CDR3 runs to 16 residues. The V gene's germline CDR1 is SEHNR and CDR2 FQNEAQ (reference sequence). V was trimmed by 5 bases and J by 0 bases, leaving 16 bases between them.

The chain combines TRBV15 with TRBJ2-1, with 10 bases matching TRBD2. V shed 0 bases and J 14 bases; nucleotides not matched to a gene: 13. The CDR3 contains 16 residues. Germline V gene data show CDR1 as LNHNV and CDR2 as YYDKDF (reference sequence). The CDR3 DNA is TGTGCCACCAGCAGAGATAGGGTCGCTAGCGGGGGCCTTGAGTTCTTC. Translation gives CATSRDRVASGGLEFF.

The rearrangement uses TRBV28 and TRBJ1-2, with 12 bases lining up with TRBD1. The CDR3 contains 16 residues. Germline values: CDR1 MDHEN, CDR2 SYDVKM. After removal of 6 bases from V and 2 bases from J, the junction contained 7 bases not matched to a gene. The DNA for the CDR3 is TGTGCCAGCAGCTCCCCGGGACAGGGGGCGAACTATGGCTACACCTTC. It is translated as CASSSPGQGANYGYTF.

This clone was picked up a small number of times. The chain uses TRBV28 and TRBJ1-2; weak D call: TRBD1 (5 bases). There are 11 residues in the CDR3. Per germline, CDR1 MDHEN and CDR2 SYDVKM. Trimming stripped 8 bases from V and 7 bases from J, with 11 bases between. DNA for the CDR3: TGTGCCAGCTCAGGGCCTTCTGGCTACACCTTC. It yields the protein CASSGPSGYTF.

The chain uses TRBV15 and TRBJ1-2; TRBD1 matches 7 bases. The germline gives CDR1 LNHNV, CDR2 YYDKDF (reference sequence). The CDR3 length is 14 residues. V lost 0 bases to trimming and J lost 2 bases; unmatched junction nucleotides: 0. This CDR3 reads CATSRETGNYGYTF. Here the CDR3 DNA reads TGTGCCACCAGCAGAGAGACAGGGAACTATGGCTACACCTTC.

V usage is TRBV7-9 and J usage is TRBJ2-5; D is possibly TRBD2 (5 bases). Germline values: CDR1 SEHNR, CDR2 FQNEAQ (reference sequence). The CDR3 runs to 13 residues. V was pared by 7 bases and J by 0 bases, with 9 bases between. The CDR3 nucleotides are TGTGCCAGCAATCGGCGGGACCAAGAGACCCAGTACTTC. Amino acid sequence: CASNRRDQETQYF. Full variable domain (remainder filled in from reference TRBV7-9 and TRBJ2-5): DTGVSQNPRHKITKRGQNVTFRCDPISEHNRLYWYRQTLGQGPEFLTYFQNEAQLEKSRLLSDRFSAERPKGSFSTLEIQRTEQGDSAMYLCASNRRDQETQYFGPGTRLLVL.

The chain uses TRBV4-1 and TRBJ1-3, with TRBD1 matching over 7 bases. The CDR3 runs to 16 residues. The V gene's germline CDR1 is MGHRA and CDR2 YSYEKL. V lost 0 bases to trimming and J lost 4 bases; unmatched junction nucleotides: 6. CDR3 loop: CASSQDPPTGGNTIYF. As DNA, the CDR3 is TGCGCCAGCAGCCAAGACCCCCCGACAGGGGGAAACACCATATATTTT.

A few counts support this clone. The DNA of the CDR3 is TGTGCCATCAGCTCGTCAGGGATCCCCTCTGGAAACACCATATATTTT. Translated, it gives CAISSSGIPSGNTIYF. The rearrangement joins TRBV10-3 to TRBJ1-3, with a tentative D call TRBD1 (5 bases). Germline loops: CDR1 ENHRY, CDR2 SYGVKD. The CDR3 loop spans 16 amino acids. V was pared by 6 bases and J by 0 bases, with 15 bases between.

This clone came up a few times. V and J are TRBV11-2 and TRBJ1-2; 8 bases are a match to TRBD1. V was clipped by 5 bases and J by 7 bases; unmatched bases: 12. The CDR3 length is 15 residues. Germline assignment: CDR1 SGHAT and CDR2 FQNNGV. The CDR3 protein is CASSLTQTGVGGYTF. CDR3 nucleotides: TGTGCCAGCAGCCTCACCCAGACAGGGGTTGGTGGCTACACCTTC. The whole variable domain, remainder taken from reference TRBV11-2 and TRBJ1-2, is EAGVAQSPRYKIIEKRQSVAFWCNPISGHATLYWYQQILGQGPKLLIQFQNNGVVDDSQLPKDRFSAERLKGVDSTLKIQPAKLEDSAVYLCASSLTQTGVGGYTFGSGTRLTVV.

This clone was detected only once. The chain is built from TRBV28 and TRBJ2-4; D gene ambiguous. CDR1 MDHEN and CDR2 SYDVKM come from the germline V gene. The CDR3 length is 15 residues. Trimming pared 6 bases from V and 15 bases from J, leaving 27 bases between. The CDR3 DNA reads TGTGCCAGCAGCCCCCCCCGTGGAGCGTCGGGTGCGATGTACTTC. Amino acid sequence: CASSPPRGASGAMYF.

Worth noting for this clone: This sample includes further DNA sequences coding for the same CDR3. The chain recombines TRBV7-3 with TRBJ1-5; D is ambiguous. This CDR3 has 13 amino acids. With 0 bases removed from V and 6 bases from J, the gap between germline ends came to 6 bases. Germline lookup yields CDR1 SGHTA and CDR2 FQGTGA. The CDR3: CASSLTEGQPQHF. The CDR3, as DNA: TGTGCCAGCAGCTTAACGGAGGGTCAGCCCCAGCATTTT.

This rearrangement joins TRBV9 to TRBJ2-2; unclear D gene. With 1 base removed from V and 5 bases from J, the gap between germline ends came to 6 bases. CDR1 SGDLS and CDR2 YYNGEE come from the germline V gene. CDR3 length: 13 amino acids. The CDR3 DNA sequence: TGTGCCAGCAGCGTACTGAGTACCGGGGAGCTGTTTTTT. Translated, it gives CASSVLSTGELFF.

This chain uses TRBV25-1 with TRBJ1-4; D uncertain. The CDR3 has 13 residues. V was shortened by 1 base and J by 7 bases, with 7 bases between the two germline ends. Germline loops: CDR1 MGHDK, CDR2 SYGVNS. CDR3 in DNA: TGTGCCAGCAGTGAATCCCCTAGTGAAAAACTGTTTTTT. Protein sequence: CASSESPSEKLFF.

The chain combines TRBV4-1 with TRBJ2-3, with 7 bases that match TRBD2. The CDR3 length is 15 residues. Looked up from germline, CDR1 is MGHRA and CDR2 is YSYEKL. V dropped 1 base and J dropped 2; count of bases not matched to a gene: 3. For the CDR3, the DNA is TGCGCCAGCAGCCAAGGGGGAGGGGACACAGATACGCAGTATTTT. Residues: CASSQGGGDTDTQYF.

Here the CDR3 reads CASSLSGGAGETQYF. In DNA form, the CDR3 reads TGTGCCAGCAGTTTATCGGGGGGCGCGGGAGAGACCCAGTACTTC. This chain uses TRBV28 with TRBJ2-5; D is perhaps TRBD2 (7 bases). This CDR3 has 15 residues. Germline V CDR1 and CDR2: MDHEN, SYDVKM. V lost 1 base and J 4 bases, leaving 13 bases between the germline ends.